Each of the 14 T cell receptor beta chains below was sequenced from the same sample in a study of blood T cell repertoires in COVID-19. Method: immunoSEQ multiplex PCR; TCRdb's copy keeps in-frame clones and lacks some. The sample carries 120,000 to 150,000 clones, 70% to 90% recorded once. Source material: PBMCs or T cells enriched from blood (not recorded which). The source is a woman aged 45-59 years with acute COVID-19.

The chain carries TRBV11-2 and TRBJ2-7; D gene unclear. CDR3 size: 14 residues. CDR1 and CDR2 from the germline V gene are SGHAT and FQNNGV. V lost 0 bases and J lost 2, with 8 bases in between. The chain's CDR3 is CASSLEARTYEQYF. The CDR3 bases are TGTGCCAGCAGCTTAGAGGCCAGAACCTACGAGCAGTACTTC.

The V gene is TRBV27, the J gene TRBJ2-7; 15 positions match TRBD2. The V gene's germline CDR1 is MNHEY and CDR2 SMNVEV (reference sequence). This CDR3 has 15 amino acids. Germline trimming cut 6 bases from V and 3 bases from J; bases unmatched to any gene: 3. Here the CDR3 DNA reads TGTGCCAGCAGAGGGACTAGCGGGAGGATCTACGAGCAGTACTTC. This encodes CASRGTSGRIYEQYF.

The V and J genes are TRBV7-9 and TRBJ2-7; D uncertain. Germline CDR1 is SEHNR and CDR2 is FQNEAQ (reference sequence). V lost 5 bases and J lost 2, with 10 bases in between. The CDR3 loop spans 13 amino acids. In nucleotides, the CDR3 is TGTGCCAGCAGCCGGAGCAGCCCCTACGAGCAGTACTTC. It is translated as CASSRSSPYEQYF.

The chain recombines TRBV7-9 with TRBJ2-2; D is uncertain. Germline V gene lookup returns CDR1 SEHNR and CDR2 FQNEAQ (reference sequence). This CDR3 region has 14 residues. Trimming pared 1 base from V and 1 base from J, leaving 4 bases between. The CDR3 region has the DNA TGTGCCAGCAGCTTAGGCGTGAACACCGGGGAGCTGTTTTTT. Translating gives CASSLGVNTGELFF. Full variable domain (rest looked up from reference TRBV7-9 and TRBJ2-2): DTGVSQNPRHKITKRGQNVTFRCDPISEHNRLYWYRQTLGQGPEFLTYFQNEAQLEKSRLLSDRFSAERPKGSFSTLEIQRTEQGDSAMYLCASSLGVNTGELFFGEGSRLTVL.

V gene TRBV5-1 combines with J gene TRBJ1-4; D not certain. Trimming took 4 bases from V and 7 from J, leaving 14 bases between them. The length of the CDR3 is 14 residues. Germline V lookup: CDR1 SGHRS, CDR2 YFSETQ. In DNA form, the CDR3 reads TGCGCCAGCAGCGCCTCCGGGATCGGTGAAAAACTGTTTTTT. Translation: CASSASGIGEKLFF.

V is TRBV2 and J is TRBJ1-5, with D perhaps matching TRBD1 (5 bases). In germline, CDR1 is SNHLY, CDR2 FYNNEI. The CDR3 has 14 amino acids. The V end was cut by 8 bases, the J end by 4 bases, with 15 bases between. CDR3 in amino acids: CASRLLKGNQPQHF. DNA for the CDR3: TGTGCCAGCCGCTTACTAAAGGGGAATCAGCCCCAGCATTTT.

The gene calls are TRBV27 and TRBJ2-6; D is ambiguous. Per germline, CDR1 MNHEY and CDR2 SMNVEV (reference sequence). This CDR3 is 14 amino acids long. The V and J ends lost 6 bases and 2 bases respectively, with 8 bases between them. The CDR3 protein is CASRTHAGANVLTF. CDR3 coding DNA: TGTGCCAGCAGGACTCACGCTGGGGCCAACGTCCTGACTTTC.

The chain couples TRBV14 to TRBJ1-2; a weak D match, TRBD1 (5 bases). Trimming took off 1 base at V and 8 bases at J, with 11 bases between the two ends. The CDR3 loop spans 13 amino acids. Germline V gene lookup returns CDR1 SGHDN and CDR2 FVKESK. The CDR3 is CASSQARVGGYTF. DNA for the CDR3: TGTGCCAGCAGCCAAGCCAGGGTCGGGGGCTACACCTTC.

The gene calls are TRBV6-2 or TRBV6-3 and TRBJ1-1; 7 positions match TRBD1. The V gene's germline CDR1 is MNHEY and CDR2 SVGEGT. Trimming removed 5 bases from V and 10 bases from J; junction bases left unmatched: 7. The CDR3 is made up of 12 amino acids. The CDR3 DNA follows: TGTGCCAGCAGTCGGGACAGCTACCTAGCTTTCTTT. It specifies CASSRDSYLAFF.

The chain carries TRBV20-1 and TRBJ1-5, with D perhaps TRBD1 (6 bases). Germline CDR1 is DFQATT and CDR2 is SNEGSKA (reference sequence). V lost 3 bases to trimming and J lost 3 bases, with 15 bases between them. CDR3 size: 15 residues. This CDR3 reads CSASARLGANQPQHF. The CDR3 DNA sequence: TGCAGTGCTAGTGCCCGTTTGGGGGCCAATCAGCCCCAGCATTTT.

This sequence joins TRBV5-6 and TRBJ1-2; TRBD1 matches at 8 bases. CDR3 length equals 16 residues. V was pared by 5 bases and J by 4 bases, with 13 bases of the junction left unmatched. Germline CDR1 is SGHDT and CDR2 is YYEEEE. CDR3 DNA sequence: TGTGCCAGCAGACCCGGGACAGGAGCCTCCTTCTATGGCTACACCTTC. This gives the protein CASRPGTGASFYGYTF.

The chain uses TRBV11-2 and TRBJ2-7; D is undetermined. Trimming took 11 bases from V and 3 from J, leaving 23 bases between them. The CDR3 is made up of 15 amino acids. Germline V gives CDR1 SGHAT, CDR2 FQNNGV. CDR3 loop: CASSLGLAEGYEQYF. The DNA of the CDR3 is TGTGCCTCAAGCTTAGGATTGGCGGAAGGCTACGAGCAGTACTTC.

V gene TRBV11-2 combines with J gene TRBJ1-6; TRBD1 matches at 7 bases. In germline, CDR1 is SGHAT, CDR2 FQNNGV. J was trimmed by 9 bases and V by 0 bases; bases with no gene match: 8. This CDR3 has 16 amino acids. The CDR3 bases are TGTGCCAGCAGCTTAGACACGTCAGGGGGTGGTTCACCCCTCCACTTT. Translation gives CASSLDTSGGGSPLHF.

This chain links TRBV5-4 with TRBJ1-6; 7 nucleotides align to TRBD1. Germline CDR1 and CDR2: SGHNT and YYREEE (reference sequence). CDR3 size: 15 residues. The V and J ends lost 0 bases and 10 bases, in that order; junction bases with no gene match: 7. The CDR3: CASSLGQGVGSPLHF. CDR3 nucleotide sequence: TGTGCCAGCAGCTTGGGGCAGGGGGTGGGATCACCCCTCCACTTT.